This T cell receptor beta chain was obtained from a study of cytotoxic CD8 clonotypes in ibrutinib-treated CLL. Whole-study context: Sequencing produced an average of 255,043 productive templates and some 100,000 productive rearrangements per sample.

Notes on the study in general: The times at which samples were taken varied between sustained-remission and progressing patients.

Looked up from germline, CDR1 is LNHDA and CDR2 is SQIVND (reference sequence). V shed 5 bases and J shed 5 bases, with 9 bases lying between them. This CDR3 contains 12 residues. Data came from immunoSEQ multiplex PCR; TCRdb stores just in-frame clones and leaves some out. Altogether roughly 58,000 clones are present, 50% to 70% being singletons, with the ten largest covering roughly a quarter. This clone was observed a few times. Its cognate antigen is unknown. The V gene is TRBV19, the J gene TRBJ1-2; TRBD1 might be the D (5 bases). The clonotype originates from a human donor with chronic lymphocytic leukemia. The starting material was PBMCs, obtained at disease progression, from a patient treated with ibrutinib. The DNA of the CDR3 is TGTGCCAGTAGTGTCAGGGATTATGGCTACACCTTC. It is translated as CASSVRDYGYTF.